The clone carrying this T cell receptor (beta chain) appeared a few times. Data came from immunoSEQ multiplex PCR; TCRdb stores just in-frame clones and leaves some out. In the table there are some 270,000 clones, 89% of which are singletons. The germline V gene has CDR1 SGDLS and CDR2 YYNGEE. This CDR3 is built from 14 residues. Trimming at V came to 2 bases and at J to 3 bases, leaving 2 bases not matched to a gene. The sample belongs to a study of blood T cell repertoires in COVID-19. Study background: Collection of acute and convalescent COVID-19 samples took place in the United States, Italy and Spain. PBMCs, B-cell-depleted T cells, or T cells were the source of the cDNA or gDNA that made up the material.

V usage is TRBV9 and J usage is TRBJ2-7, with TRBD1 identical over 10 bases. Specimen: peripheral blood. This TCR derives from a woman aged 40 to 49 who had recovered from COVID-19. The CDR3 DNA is TGTGCCAGCAGCGTCGGGACAGGGGACTACGAGCAGTACTTC. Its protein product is CASSVGTGDYEQYF.